Following are 26 T cell receptor beta chains from one sample sequenced in a study of human T cells and chemical hapten exposure. TCRdb used MiXCR to reprocess the 5' RACE reads, holding one entry per CDR3 protein. The repertoire consists of about 110,000 distinct CDR3 sequences, with more than 15% occurring once and the leading ten covering roughly 3.1%. Whole blood, unfractionated, served as the material for total RNA extraction. The receptors stem from a human donor in good health.

This clonotype was picked up a small number of times. The chain joins TRBV5-1 to TRBJ2-5; D not resolved. The CDR3 is 13 amino acids. CDR1 and CDR2 (germline): SGHRS, YFSETQ. Between the trimmed V and J ends, which lost 0 bases and 4 bases, there was a span of 7 bases. The CDR3 protein is CASSLDIRETQYF. The CDR3 region has the DNA TGCGCCAGCAGCTTGGATATAAGAGAGACCCAGTACTTC.

The chain combines TRBV29-1 with TRBJ1-1; D might be TRBD1 (5 bases). V shed 5 bases and J shed 2 bases, with 9 bases lying between them. Germline V lookup: CDR1 SQVTM, CDR2 ANQGSEA. The CDR3 sequence is 12 residues long. The CDR3: CSVRDPNTEAFF. As DNA, the CDR3 is TGCAGCGTTCGGGACCCTAACACTGAAGCTTTCTTT.

J is TRBJ2-4 and V is TRBV12-3 or TRBV12-4; 8 bases are a match to TRBD1. Germline trimming cut 4 bases from V and 0 bases from J; bases unmatched to any gene: 17. This CDR3 region has 20 residues. The CDR3 region is CASSSAPPTGGVLAKNIQYF. For the CDR3, the DNA is TGTGCCAGCAGTTCCGCACCACCAACAGGGGGAGTTCTAGCCAAAAACATTCAGTACTTC.

The V call is TRBV7-9, the J call TRBJ1-6, with D perhaps TRBD1 (5 bases). Trimming removed 1 base from V and 11 bases from J, with 15 bases in between. The CDR3 runs to 15 residues. The germline V gene encodes CDR1 SEHNR and CDR2 FQNEAQ (reference sequence). CDR3 sequence (DNA): TGTGCCAGCAGCTTAGGTCGACAGAATCAGGCACCCCTCCACTTT. This sequence encodes CASSLGRQNQAPLHF.

In its sample, this clonotype was seen a few times. The rearrangement links TRBV13 to TRBJ2-2, with TRBD1 identical over 8 bases. The trim removed 5 bases at V and 0 bases at J, leaving 2 bases unmatched. Per germline, CDR1 PRHDT and CDR2 FYEKMQ (reference sequence). The CDR3 runs to 15 residues. The CDR3 sequence is CASSIRGPNTGELFF. The CDR3 coding sequence is TGTGCCAGCAGCATCAGGGGGCCGAACACCGGGGAGCTGTTTTTT.

This clonotype was seen a handful of times. V and J are TRBV5-1 and TRBJ2-3; D is unclear. Trimming removed 3 bases at V and 0 bases at J, with 5 bases between. Germline values: CDR1 SGHRS, CDR2 YFSETQ. The CDR3 extends over 13 amino acids. CDR3 sequence: CASSYTSTDTQYF. CDR3 nucleotide sequence: TGCGCCAGCAGCTATACTAGCACAGATACGCAGTATTTT.

The chain is built from TRBV12-3 or TRBV12-4 and TRBJ1-1; D remains unclear. Trimming took off 8 bases at V and 8 bases at J, with 9 bases between the two ends. CDR3 length: 10 residues. Written as DNA, the CDR3 is TGTGCCAGCGGGAGAGGGGAAGCTTTCTTT. This encodes CASGRGEAFF.

The chain links TRBV6-1 to TRBJ1-1, with 11 bases fitting TRBD1. Unmatched junction bases numbered 8, after V lost 3 bases and J lost 5 bases. This CDR3 region has 16 residues. CDR1 is MNHNS and CDR2 is SASEGT in the germline V gene. The CDR3, as DNA: TGTGCCAGCAGTGAGAGGACAGGGGGCGCAAAGACTGAAGCTTTCTTT. It specifies CASSERTGGAKTEAFF.

The gene calls are TRBV7-2 and TRBJ2-5; no reliable D call. Germline lookup yields CDR1 SGHTA and CDR2 FQGNSA. CDR3 size: 14 residues. The V and J ends lost 1 base and 3 bases respectively, with 9 bases between them. This CDR3 reads CASSLVWGEETQYF. The CDR3 bases are TGTGCCAGCAGCTTAGTATGGGGTGAAGAGACCCAGTACTTC.

J is TRBJ2-5 and V is TRBV6-5; possibly TRBD2 for D (5 bases). Germline V gene sequence: CDR1 MNHEY, CDR2 SVGAGI. This CDR3 has 17 amino acids. Trimming removed 1 base at V and 5 bases at J, with 20 bases between. The CDR3 sequence: CASSYFSGRQTGETQYF. DNA of the CDR3: TGTGCCAGCAGTTACTTCTCCGGACGCCAAACGGGGGAGACCCAGTACTTC.

This clonotype was seen a few times. The rearrangement joins TRBV28 to TRBJ2-5; 7 nucleotides agree with TRBD1. J lost 3 bases, V lost 5 bases, and 9 bases had no gene match. CDR3 length: 15 residues. From germline, CDR1 is MDHEN and CDR2 SYDVKM. CDR3 in amino acids: CASSPLGTAKETQYF. CDR3 nucleotide sequence: TGTGCCAGCAGTCCCCTGGGGACAGCCAAAGAGACCCAGTACTTC.

This clonotype was detected a few times. The genes are TRBV28 and TRBJ1-1; D is ambiguous. The germline CDR1 and CDR2 sequences are MDHEN and SYDVKM. This CDR3 region has 14 residues. V lost 2 bases, J lost 1 base, and 8 bases lay in between. The CDR3 loop reads CASSLAQPNTEAFF. In DNA form, the CDR3 reads TGTGCCAGCAGTTTAGCACAGCCGAACACTGAAGCTTTCTTT.

This clonotype turned up a few times. This chain uses TRBV19 with TRBJ1-5; D call uncertain. CDR1 LNHDA and CDR2 SQIVND come from the germline V gene (reference sequence). V gave up 5 bases and J gave up 4 bases, with 6 bases separating them. This CDR3 comprises 12 residues. This CDR3 is CASSPWNQPQHF. CDR3 in DNA: TGTGCCAGTAGTCCTTGGAATCAGCCCCAGCATTTT.

The chain is built from TRBV11-3 and TRBJ1-1; 11 bases are shared with TRBD1. The CDR3 contains 19 residues. Per germline, CDR1 SGHNT and CDR2 YENEEA. The V and J ends lost 3 bases and 4 bases, in that order; junction bases with no gene match: 16. The chain's CDR3 is CASSLKTGTGGFPPTEAFF. Written as DNA, the CDR3 is TGTGCCAGCAGCTTGAAAACCGGGACAGGGGGGTTCCCCCCCACTGAAGCTTTCTTT. Combining the CDR3 with reference TRBV11-3 and TRBJ1-1 gives the whole variable domain EAGVVQSPRYKIIEKKQPVAFWCNPISGHNTLYWYLQNLGQGPELLIRYENEEAVDDSQLPKDRFSAERLKGVDSTLKIQPAELGDSAVYLCASSLKTGTGGFPPTEAFFGQGTRLTVV.

The count of this clonotype is one. The J gene is TRBJ2-3, the V gene TRBV12-3 or TRBV12-4; 7 bases agree with TRBD2. The CDR3 contains 15 residues. With V trimmed by 3 bases and J by 4 bases, 7 bases remained unmatched. The CDR3 bases are TGTGCCAGCAGTTTTGGGGGGGACGGTGCAGATACGCAGTATTTT. This translates into CASSFGGDGADTQYF.

The table lists this clonotype with a few counts. The chain joins TRBV28 to TRBJ1-6; no clear D gene. Germline CDR1 is MDHEN and CDR2 is SYDVKM. V lost 3 bases and J lost 5, with 8 bases in between. This CDR3 region has 14 residues. The CDR3 loop reads CASSLWENNSPLHF. The CDR3, as DNA: TGTGCCAGCAGTTTGTGGGAAAATAATTCACCCCTCCACTTT.

The V and J genes are TRBV28 and TRBJ2-7; TRBD1 agrees at 10 bases. The CDR3 totals 15 residues. CDR1 and CDR2 from the germline V gene are MDHEN and SYDVKM. The V gene end was trimmed by 5 bases and the J gene end by 6 bases; junction bases not matched to a gene: 10. Here the CDR3 reads CASSIPGTGVGEQYF. The CDR3 nucleotides are TGTGCCAGCAGTATCCCCGGGACAGGGGTGGGCGAGCAGTACTTC.

This clonotype was seen only a few times. The chain uses TRBV7-2 and TRBJ2-7; 8 nucleotides align to TRBD1. CDR3 length: 15 residues. The junction had 6 bases not matched to a gene; V was cut back by 5 bases and J by 0 bases. The V gene's germline CDR1 is SGHTA and CDR2 FQGNSA. The CDR3 DNA reads TGTGCCAGCAGCCAACAGGGGGTAAGCTCCTACGAGCAGTACTTC. Protein product: CASSQQGVSSYEQYF. Based on the CDR3 plus reference TRBV7-2 and TRBJ2-7, the full variable domain is GAGVSQSPSNKVTEKGKDVELRCDPISGHTALYWYRQSLGQGLEFLIYFQGNSAPDKSGLPSDRFSAERTGGSVSTLTIQRTQQEDSAVYLCASSQQGVSSYEQYFGPGTRLTVT.

The chain has TRBV12-3 or TRBV12-4 and TRBJ2-3; the match to TRBD2 covers 10 bases. The CDR3 loop spans 17 amino acids. V lost 0 bases to trimming and J lost 1 base; unmatched junction nucleotides: 4. The CDR3 sequence: CASSLARGTSGTDTQYF. DNA for the CDR3: TGTGCCAGCAGTTTAGCGCGGGGGACTAGCGGCACAGATACGCAGTATTTT.

This clonotype was recorded only once. The chain recombines TRBV30 with TRBJ1-5; no clear D gene. There are 12 residues in the CDR3. The germline gives CDR1 GTSNPN, CDR2 SVGIG (reference sequence). Deletions cut 4 bases from V and 15 bases from J, with 19 bases between. The CDR3 sequence is CAWIDGPSRGHF. The CDR3 nucleotides read TGTGCCTGGATCGACGGCCCATCAAGAGGGCATTTT.

This clonotype came up a few times. CDR3 residues: CSARNWRANNEQFF. The CDR3 DNA reads as TGCAGTGCTAGGAACTGGCGGGCCAACAATGAGCAGTTCTTC. The chain is built from TRBV20-1 and TRBJ2-1; D may be TRBD2 (5 bases). V dropped 3 bases and J dropped 5 bases, with 14 bases sitting between them. Germline V lookup: CDR1 DFQATT, CDR2 SNEGSKA (reference sequence). This CDR3 contains 14 residues.

V usage is TRBV25-1 and J usage is TRBJ2-3, with TRBD2 matching 8 bases. Looked up from germline, CDR1 is MGHDK and CDR2 is SYGVNS. The CDR3 spans 17 residues. V lost 1 base, J lost 3 bases, and 9 bases stayed unmatched. For the CDR3, the DNA is TGTGCCAGCAGTGAATGGGGAGCGGGAGACGTAACAGATACGCAGTATTTT. Residues: CASSEWGAGDVTDTQYF. The complete variable domain, with remaining parts taken from reference TRBV25-1 and TRBJ2-3, reads EADIYQTPRYLVIGTGKKITLECSQTMGHDKMYWYQQDPGMELHLIHYSYGVNSTEKGDLSSESTVSRIRTEHFPLTLESARPSHTSQYLCASSEWGAGDVTDTQYFGPGTRLTVL.

The rearrangement links TRBV7-4 to TRBJ2-3; TRBD2 agrees at 9 bases. Germline V CDR1 and CDR2: SGHVT, SQSDAQ. Trimming removed 1 base from V and 0 bases from J; junction bases left unmatched: 11. This CDR3 spans 19 amino acids. The CDR3 sequence: CASSLVPPGTSSSTDTQYF. CDR3 DNA: TGTGCCAGCAGCTTAGTTCCCCCCGGGACTAGCTCTAGCACAGATACGCAGTATTTT.

The gene calls are TRBV29-1 and TRBJ2-5; D ambiguous. V was shortened by 5 bases and J by 9 bases, with 16 bases between the two germline ends. Germline values: CDR1 SQVTM, CDR2 ANQGSEA. The CDR3 covers 12 residues. CDR3 nucleotide sequence: TGCAGCGTTCTCCCGCCTTCAACGGCCCAGTACTTC. Encoded protein: CSVLPPSTAQYF.

The V call is TRBV29-1, the J call TRBJ2-1; D remains ambiguous. Trimming took 7 bases from V and 2 from J, leaving 15 bases between them. This CDR3 has 14 residues. The germline V gene encodes CDR1 SQVTM and CDR2 ANQGSEA. The CDR3 DNA is TGCAGCGCCCTACTGGCGGTAGCCTACAATGAGCAGTTCTTC. It encodes CSALLAVAYNEQFF.

The chain combines TRBV27 with TRBJ1-6, with a tentative D call TRBD1 (5 bases). V was cut by 2 bases and J by 9 bases, with 14 bases left in between. Germline assignment: CDR1 MNHEY and CDR2 SMNVEV (reference sequence). The length of the CDR3 is 15 residues. The CDR3 DNA is TGTGCCAGCAGTTTAGGGGGGACTGAGGGTTCACCCCTCCACTTT. Translated, it gives CASSLGGTEGSPLHF.